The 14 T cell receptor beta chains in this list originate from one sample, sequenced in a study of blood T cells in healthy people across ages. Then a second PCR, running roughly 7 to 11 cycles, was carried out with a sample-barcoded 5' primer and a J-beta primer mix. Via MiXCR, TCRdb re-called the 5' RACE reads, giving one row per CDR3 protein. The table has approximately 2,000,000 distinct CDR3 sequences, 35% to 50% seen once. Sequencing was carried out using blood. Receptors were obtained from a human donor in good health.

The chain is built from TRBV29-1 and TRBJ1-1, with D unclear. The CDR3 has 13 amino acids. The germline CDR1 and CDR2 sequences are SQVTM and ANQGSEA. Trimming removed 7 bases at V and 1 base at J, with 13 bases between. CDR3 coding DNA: TGCAGCGGTTCATCCTGGGCGAACACTGAAGCTTTCTTT. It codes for CSGSSWANTEAFF.

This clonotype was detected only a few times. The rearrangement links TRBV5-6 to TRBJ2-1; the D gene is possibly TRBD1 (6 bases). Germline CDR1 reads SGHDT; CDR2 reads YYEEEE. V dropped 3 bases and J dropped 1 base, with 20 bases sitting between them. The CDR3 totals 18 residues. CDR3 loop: CASSSTMTGLKSYNEQFF. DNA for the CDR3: TGTGCCAGCAGCTCTACGATGACAGGTTTAAAATCCTACAATGAGCAGTTCTTC.

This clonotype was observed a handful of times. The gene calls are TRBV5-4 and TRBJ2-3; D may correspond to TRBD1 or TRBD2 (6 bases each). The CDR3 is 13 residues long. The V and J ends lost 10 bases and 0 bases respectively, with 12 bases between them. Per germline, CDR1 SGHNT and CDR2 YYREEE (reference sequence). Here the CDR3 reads CAWRGASTDTQYF. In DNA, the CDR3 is TGTGCCTGGAGGGGGGCGAGCACAGATACGCAGTATTTT.

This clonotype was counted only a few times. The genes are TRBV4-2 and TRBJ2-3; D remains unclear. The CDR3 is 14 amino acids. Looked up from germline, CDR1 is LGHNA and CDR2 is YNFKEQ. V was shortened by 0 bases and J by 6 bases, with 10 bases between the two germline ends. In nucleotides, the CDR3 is TGTGCCAGCAGCCAAGATCTTGTTCTTGATACGCAGTATTTT. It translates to CASSQDLVLDTQYF.

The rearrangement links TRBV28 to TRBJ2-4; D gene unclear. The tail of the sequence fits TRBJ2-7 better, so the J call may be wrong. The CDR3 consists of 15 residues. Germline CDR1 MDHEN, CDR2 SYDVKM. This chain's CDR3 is CASSLVGTSFYEQYF. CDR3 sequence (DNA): TGTGCCAGCAGCCTCGTAGGTACATCGTTCTACGAGCAGTACTTC.

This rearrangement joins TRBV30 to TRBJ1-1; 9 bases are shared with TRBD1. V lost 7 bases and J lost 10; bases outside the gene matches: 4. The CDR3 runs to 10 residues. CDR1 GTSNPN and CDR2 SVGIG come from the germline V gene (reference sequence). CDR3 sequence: CASAGQGAFF. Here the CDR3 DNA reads TGTGCCTCCGCGGGACAGGGAGCTTTCTTT.

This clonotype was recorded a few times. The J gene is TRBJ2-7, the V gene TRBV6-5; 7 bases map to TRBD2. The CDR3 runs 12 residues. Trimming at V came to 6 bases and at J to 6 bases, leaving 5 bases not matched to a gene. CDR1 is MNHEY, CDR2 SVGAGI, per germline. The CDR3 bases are TGTGCCAGCAGATGGAGGGAGGGCGAGCAGTACTTC. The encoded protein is CASRWREGEQYF.

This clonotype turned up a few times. CDR3 protein: CSVAGTRAPNEQFF. CDR3 sequence (DNA): TGCAGCGTGGCCGGGACTAGAGCTCCGAATGAGCAGTTCTTC. The rearrangement links TRBV29-1 to TRBJ2-1; 8 bases agree with TRBD2. The ends lost 6 bases at V and 7 bases at J; junction bases unmatched: 11. Germline V CDR1 and CDR2: SQVTM, ANQGSEA. CDR3 size: 14 residues.

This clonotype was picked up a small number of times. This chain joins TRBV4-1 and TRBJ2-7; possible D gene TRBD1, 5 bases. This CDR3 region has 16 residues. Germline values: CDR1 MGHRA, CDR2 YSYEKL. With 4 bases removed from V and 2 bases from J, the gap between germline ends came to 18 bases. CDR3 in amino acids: CASSRLDQGTPYEQYF. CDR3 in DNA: TGCGCCAGCAGCCGTTTGGACCAGGGAACCCCCTACGAGCAGTACTTC.

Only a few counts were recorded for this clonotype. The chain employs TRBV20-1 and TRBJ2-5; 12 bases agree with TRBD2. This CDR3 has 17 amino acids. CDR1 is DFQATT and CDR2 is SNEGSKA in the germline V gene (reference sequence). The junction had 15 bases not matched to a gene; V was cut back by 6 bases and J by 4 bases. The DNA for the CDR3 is TGCAGTGCGCCGCGCCGTACTAGCGGGGGGAGAGGAGAGACCCAGTACTTC. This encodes CSAPRRTSGGRGETQYF.

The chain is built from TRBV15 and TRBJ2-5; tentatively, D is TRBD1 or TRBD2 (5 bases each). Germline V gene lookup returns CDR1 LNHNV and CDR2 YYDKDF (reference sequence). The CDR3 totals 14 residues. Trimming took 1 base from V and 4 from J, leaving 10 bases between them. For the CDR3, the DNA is TGTGCCACCAGCAGAGGAGGGGTCCGAGAGACCCAGTACTTC. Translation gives CATSRGGVRETQYF.

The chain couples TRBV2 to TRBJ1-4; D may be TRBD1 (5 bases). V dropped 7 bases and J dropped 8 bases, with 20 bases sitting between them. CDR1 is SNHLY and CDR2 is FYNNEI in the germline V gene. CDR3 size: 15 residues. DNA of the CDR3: TGTGCCAGCAAGGAGGTACGGGGAGCAGGGGAAAAACTGTTTTTT. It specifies CASKEVRGAGEKLFF.

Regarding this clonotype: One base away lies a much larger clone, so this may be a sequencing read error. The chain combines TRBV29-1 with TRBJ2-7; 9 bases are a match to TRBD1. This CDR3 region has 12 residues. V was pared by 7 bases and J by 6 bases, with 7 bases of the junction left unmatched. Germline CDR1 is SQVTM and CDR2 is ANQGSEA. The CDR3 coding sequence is TGCAGCGGTGGGACAGGGTCCCTCGAGCAGTACTTC. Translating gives CSGGTGSLEQYF.

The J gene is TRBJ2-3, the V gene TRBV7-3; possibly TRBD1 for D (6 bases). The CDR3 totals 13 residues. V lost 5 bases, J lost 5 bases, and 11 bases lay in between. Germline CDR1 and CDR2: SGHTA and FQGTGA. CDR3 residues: CASSQQGLDTQYF. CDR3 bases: TGTGCCAGCAGCCAACAGGGTTTAGATACGCAGTATTTT.